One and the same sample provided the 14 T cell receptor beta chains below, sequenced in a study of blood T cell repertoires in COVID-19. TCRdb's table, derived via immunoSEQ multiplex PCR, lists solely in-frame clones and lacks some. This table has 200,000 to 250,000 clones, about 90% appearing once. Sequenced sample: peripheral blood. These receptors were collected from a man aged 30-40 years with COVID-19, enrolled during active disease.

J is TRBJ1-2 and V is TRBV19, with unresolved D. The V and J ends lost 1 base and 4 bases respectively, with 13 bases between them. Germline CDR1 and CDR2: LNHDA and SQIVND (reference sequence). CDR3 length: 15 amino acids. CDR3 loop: CASSIANSPIYGYTF. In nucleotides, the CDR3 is TGTGCCAGTAGTATAGCGAACAGCCCCATCTATGGCTACACCTTC.

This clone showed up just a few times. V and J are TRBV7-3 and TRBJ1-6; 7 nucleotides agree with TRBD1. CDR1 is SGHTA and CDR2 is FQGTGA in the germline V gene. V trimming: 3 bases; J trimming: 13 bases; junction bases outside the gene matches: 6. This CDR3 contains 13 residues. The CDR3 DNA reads TGTGCCAGCAGCTTGGACAGGATTAACCCCCTCCACTTT. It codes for CASSLDRINPLHF.

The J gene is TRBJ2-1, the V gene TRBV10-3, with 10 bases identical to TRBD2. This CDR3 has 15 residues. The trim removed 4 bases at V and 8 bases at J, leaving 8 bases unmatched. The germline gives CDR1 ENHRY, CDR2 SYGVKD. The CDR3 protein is CAISGGLAGADEQFF. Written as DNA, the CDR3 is TGTGCCATCAGTGGAGGGCTAGCGGGGGCGGATGAGCAGTTCTTC.

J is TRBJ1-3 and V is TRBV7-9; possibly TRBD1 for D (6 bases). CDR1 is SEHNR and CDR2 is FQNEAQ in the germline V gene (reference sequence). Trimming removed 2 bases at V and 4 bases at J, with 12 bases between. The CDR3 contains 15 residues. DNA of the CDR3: TGTGCCAGCAGCTTATCAGGACAGAGAGGAAACACCATATATTTT. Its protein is CASSLSGQRGNTIYF.

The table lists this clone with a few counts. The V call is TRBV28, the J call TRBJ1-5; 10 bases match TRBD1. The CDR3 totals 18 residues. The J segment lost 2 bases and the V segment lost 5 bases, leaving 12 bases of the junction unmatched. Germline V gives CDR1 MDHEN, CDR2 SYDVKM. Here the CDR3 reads CASSPPPGQGYGNQPQHF. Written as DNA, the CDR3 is TGTGCCAGCAGTCCCCCGCCGGGACAGGGGTACGGCAATCAGCCCCAGCATTTT.

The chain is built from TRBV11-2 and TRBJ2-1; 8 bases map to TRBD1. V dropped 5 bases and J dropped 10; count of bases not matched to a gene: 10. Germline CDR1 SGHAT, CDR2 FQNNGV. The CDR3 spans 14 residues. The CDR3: CASSPRPTGGEQFF. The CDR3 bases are TGTGCCAGCAGCCCGCGACCAACAGGGGGGGAGCAGTTCTTC.

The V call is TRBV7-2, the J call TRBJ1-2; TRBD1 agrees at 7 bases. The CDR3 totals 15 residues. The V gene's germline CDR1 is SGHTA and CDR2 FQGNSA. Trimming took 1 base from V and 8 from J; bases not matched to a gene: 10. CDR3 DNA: TGTGCCAGCAGCTTAGGGACAGGCGACATAACGGGCTACACCTTC. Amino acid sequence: CASSLGTGDITGYTF.

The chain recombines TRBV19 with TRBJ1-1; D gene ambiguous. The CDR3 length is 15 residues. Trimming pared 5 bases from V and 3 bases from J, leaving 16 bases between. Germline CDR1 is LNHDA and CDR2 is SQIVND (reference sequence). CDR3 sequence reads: CASSYGELAHTEAFF. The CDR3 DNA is TGTGCCAGTAGTTATGGGGAGTTGGCGCACACTGAAGCTTTCTTT.

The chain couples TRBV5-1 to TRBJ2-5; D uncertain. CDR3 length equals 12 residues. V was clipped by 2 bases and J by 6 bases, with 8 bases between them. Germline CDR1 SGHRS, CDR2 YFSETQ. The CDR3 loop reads CASSFNSKTQYF. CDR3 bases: TGCGCCAGCAGCTTTAACTCTAAGACCCAGTACTTC.

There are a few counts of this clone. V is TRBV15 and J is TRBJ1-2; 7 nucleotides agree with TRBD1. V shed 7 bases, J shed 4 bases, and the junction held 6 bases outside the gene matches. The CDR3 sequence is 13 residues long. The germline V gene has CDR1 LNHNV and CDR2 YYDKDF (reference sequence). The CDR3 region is CATTRGPGYGYTF. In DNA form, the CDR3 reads TGTGCCACCACGAGGGGGCCCGGCTATGGCTACACCTTC.

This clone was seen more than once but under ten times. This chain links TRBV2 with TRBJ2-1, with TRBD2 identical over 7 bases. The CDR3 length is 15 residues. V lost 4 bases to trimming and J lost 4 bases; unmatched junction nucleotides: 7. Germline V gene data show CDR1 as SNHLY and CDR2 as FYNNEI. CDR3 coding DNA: TGTGCCAGCAGTGTGGCGGCTAGCGGTTACAATGAGCAGTTCTTC. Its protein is CASSVAASGYNEQFF. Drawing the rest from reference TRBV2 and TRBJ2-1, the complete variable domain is EPEVTQTPSHQVTQMGQEVILRCVPISNHLYFYWYRQILGQKVEFLVSFYNNEISEKSEIFDDQFSVERPDGSNFTLKIRSTKLEDSAMYFCASSVAASGYNEQFFGPGTRLTVL.

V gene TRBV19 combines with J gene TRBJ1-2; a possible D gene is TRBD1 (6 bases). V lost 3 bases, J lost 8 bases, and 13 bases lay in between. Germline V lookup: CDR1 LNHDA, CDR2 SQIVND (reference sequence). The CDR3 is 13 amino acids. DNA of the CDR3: TGTGCCAGTAGTATCCTCGGACAGAAGGGCTACACCTTC. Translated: CASSILGQKGYTF.

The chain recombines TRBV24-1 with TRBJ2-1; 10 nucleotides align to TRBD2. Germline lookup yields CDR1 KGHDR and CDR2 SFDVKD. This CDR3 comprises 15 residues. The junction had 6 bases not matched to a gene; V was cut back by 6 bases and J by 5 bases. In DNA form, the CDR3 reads TGTGCCACCAGTCCTAGCGGGAGACATAACAATGAGCAGTTCTTC. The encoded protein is CATSPSGRHNNEQFF.

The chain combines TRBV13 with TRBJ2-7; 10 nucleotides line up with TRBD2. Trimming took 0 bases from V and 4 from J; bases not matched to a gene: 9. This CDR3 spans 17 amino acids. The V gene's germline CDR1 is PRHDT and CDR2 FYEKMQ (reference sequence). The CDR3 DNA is TGTGCCAGCAGCTTAGGCCTAGCGGGAGTCAGAGGATACGAGCAGTACTTC. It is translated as CASSLGLAGVRGYEQYF.